This T cell receptor beta chain came from a study of T cells after yellow fever vaccination. Findings of the study overall: Shared CD4/CD8 clonotypes were a small share, likely from convergent recombination. Primary-vaccination clones mostly resurfaced post-booster (about 96% CD4, just under 90% CD8).

The study made its TCR cDNA through 5'RACE template switching. That step introduced a universal primer site along with UMIs. One entry per CDR3 protein, called by TCRdb with MiXCR from the 5' RACE reads. This sample has 300,000 to 400,000 distinct CDR3 sequences; about 11% occur once, and the top ten carry 3% to 4%. As to this clonotype: The antigen remains unidentified.

CDR1 and CDR2 from the germline V gene are SGHAT and FQNNGV. The V and J ends lost 5 bases and 2 bases respectively, with 19 bases between them. The CDR3 runs 17 residues. The genes are TRBV11-2 and TRBJ2-1; D perhaps matches TRBD1 (6 bases). This specimen was CD4+ T cells sorted from PBMCs, taken 45 days after the yellow fever booster vaccination. The origin of this receptor is a man younger than 35 who received the YFV17D yellow fever vaccine. DNA of the CDR3: TGTGCCAGCAGCGAGCCAAGGACAGCCACCCCCTACAATGAGCAGTTCTTC. Translation: CASSEPRTATPYNEQFF.